These T cell receptor beta chains were read from a single sample in a study of OX40 agonist ivuxolimab in advanced cancers. Using immunoSEQ multiplex PCR, the repertoire was profiled, and TCRdb retains in-frame clones only, with some absent. This sample has 95,000 to 100,000 clones; around 85% occur once, and the top ten carry almost 1.5%. Sequencing was performed on CD4+ or CD8+ T cells sorted from blood, taken in a trial of the OX40 agonist ivuxolimab. The receptor set was obtained from an adult with an advanced solid tumor such as melanoma, head and neck, liver or kidney cancer. CDR3s include the opening cysteine and the closing phenylalanine or tryptophan. Each record gives: V gene, CDR3 length, clone size, J gene, D gene, CDR3 DNA, CDR3 protein. D genes are given only for firm matches. Clone size appears in some rows only: once, few, many, or a class for an expanded clone.

>TRBV28|15|.|TRBJ2-4|.
TGTGCCAGCAGTTTGTACACCCAAGCCAAAAACATTCAGTACTTC
CASSLYTQAKNIQYF
>TRBV6-5|14|.|TRBJ2-7|.
TGTGCCAGCAGTCGACAGCGGATTTCCTACGAGCAGTACTTC
CASSRQRISYEQYF
>TRBV18|13|.|TRBJ2-5|.
TGTGCCAGCTCACCAGGAATGAGGGAGACCCAGTACTTC
CASSPGMRETQYF
>TRBV19|15|.|TRBJ2-7|TRBD1
TGTGCCAGTAGTACCCTCGACAGGGGAGGCTACGAGCAGTACTTC
CASSTLDRGGYEQYF
>TRBV5-1|17|once|TRBJ2-1|TRBD2
TGCGCCAGCAGCCCCGATCGCCCTAGCGGGGGGGCGGTTGAGCAGTTCTTC
CASSPDRPSGGAVEQFF
>TRBV9|16|.|TRBJ2-3|TRBD1
TGTGCCAGCAGCGTAGAGGGGACAGGGGCCTCAGATACGCAGTATTTT
CASSVEGTGASDTQYF
>TRBV28|11|.|TRBJ1-1|.
TGTGCCTCCAACATGAACACTGAAGCTTTCTTT
CASNMNTEAFF
>TRBV6-5|11|.|TRBJ2-5|.
TGTGCCAGCAGTTACGGTGAGACCCAGTACTTC
CASSYGETQYF
>TRBV7-8|18|few|TRBJ2-5|.
TGTGCCAGCAGCTTAGCGGGCGGAGGGAGGTCAGGAAGAGAGACCCAGTACTTC
CASSLAGGGRSGRETQYF
>TRBV18|15|.|TRBJ2-5|TRBD1
TGTGCCAGCTCACCCAGACAGGGGGCGGGAGAGACCCAGTACTTC
CASSPRQGAGETQYF
>TRBV6-6|15|once|TRBJ2-7|.
TGTGCCAGCAGCCAGGGGTTTCAGCAATCCTACGAGCAGTACTTC
CASSQGFQQSYEQYF
>TRBV7-9|14|.|TRBJ2-3|.
TGTGCCAGCAGCGGAGGGACTGGGCGAAATACGCAGTATTTT
CASSGGTGRNTQYF
>TRBV11-1|14|.|TRBJ1-2|.
TGTGCCAGCAGCCTACGTGGGACGTCCTATGGCTACACCTTC
CASSLRGTSYGYTF
>TRBV28|14|.|TRBJ2-5|TRBD2
TGTGCCAGCAAGGAGGCGGGAGCGCAAGAGACCCAGTACTTC
CASKEAGAQETQYF
>TRBV28|16|.|TRBJ2-1|TRBD2
TGTGCCAGCAGTTCGACTAGCGGGAGTTATTACAATGAGCAGTTCTTC
CASSSTSGSYYNEQFF
>TRBV28|13|.|TRBJ1-5|.
TGTGCCAGCAGGCGTGGGACGGCTCAGCCCCAGCATTTT
CASRRGTAQPQHF
>TRBV5-1|15|.|TRBJ1-3|.
TGCGCCAGCAGCCCGGGCCCCATCTCTGGAAACACCATATATTTT
CASSPGPISGNTIYF
>TRBV19|15|many|TRBJ1-5|TRBD1
TGTGCCAGTAGTACGGGACAGAATAGCAATCAGCCCCAGCATTTT
CASSTGQNSNQPQHF
>TRBV2|13|.|TRBJ1-2|.
TGTGCCAGCAGTTTACTGACAGTCGGCGGCTACACCTTC
CASSLLTVGGYTF
>TRBV14|13|few|TRBJ1-6|.
TGTGCCAGCAGCCAAGATCTCCATTCACCCCTCCACTTT
CASSQDLHSPLHF
>TRBV5-5|15|.|TRBJ1-1|.
TGTGCCAGCAGCCGGGACACCTTGTGGGGGACTGAAGCTTTCTTT
CASSRDTLWGTEAFF
>TRBV18|13|.|TRBJ1-4|.
TGTGCCAGCTCACCTCAGGGGAATGAAAAACTGTTTTTT
CASSPQGNEKLFF
>TRBV10-3|14|.|TRBJ1-1|TRBD1
TGTGCCATCAGTGATCCGACAGGGGGCACTGAAGCTTTCTTT
CAISDPTGGTEAFF
>TRBV6-1|16|.|TRBJ2-7|TRBD2
TGTGCCAGCAGTGATTATAGCGGGGGTGAAACCTACGAGCAGTACTTC
CASSDYSGGETYEQYF
>TRBV9|14|few|TRBJ2-1|.
TGTGCCAGCAGCTACGGGACGCTCTACAATGAGCAGTTCTTC
CASSYGTLYNEQFF
>TRBV7-3|13|.|TRBJ2-7|.
TGTGCCAGCAGCTTAACACCAGACTACGAGCAGTACTTC
CASSLTPDYEQYF
>TRBV18|12|few|TRBJ1-2|TRBD1
TGTGCCAGCTCACGTGGACAGGGGCCCTACACCTTC
CASSRGQGPYTF
>TRBV14|15|.|TRBJ1-1|TRBD1
TGTGCCAGCAGCCGTCGGACAGGGGGTTCGACTGAAGCTTTCTTT
CASSRRTGGSTEAFF
>TRBV5-6|12|.|TRBJ1-2|.
TGTGCCAGCAGCTTGGAAAGGTACGGCTACACCTTC
CASSLERYGYTF
>TRBV5-6|16|.|TRBJ2-2|TRBD1
TGTGCCAGCAGCTTGAGAGGGACAGGGAGGGCCGGGGAGCTGTTTTTT
CASSLRGTGRAGELFF
>TRBV7-2|16|.|TRBJ2-1|TRBD2
TGTGCCAGCAGCCCCGTGAGAGCGGGGGGGATCTATGAGCAGTTCTTC
CASSPVRAGGIYEQFF
>TRBV18|13|once|TRBJ2-5|.
TGTGCCAGCTCACCAGGACTGCAAGAGACCCAGTACTTC
CASSPGLQETQYF
>TRBV4-3|16|few|TRBJ1-2|.
TGCGCCAGCAGCCAAGCGTACCAGGGGCGTCTTAGTGGCTACACCTTC
CASSQAYQGRLSGYTF
>TRBV2|12|.|TRBJ1-6|.
TGTGCCAGCGGTCAGGGGAATTCACCCCTCCACTTT
CASGQGNSPLHF
>TRBV7-2|14|.|TRBJ2-5|.
TGTGCCAGCAGCCTAGCGGGGGACAGGGAGGCCCAGTACTTC
CASSLAGDREAQYF
>TRBV7-2|14|once|TRBJ2-7|.
TGTGCCAGCAGCTTGTTTACGGGGCCCTACGAGCAGTACTTC
CASSLFTGPYEQYF
>TRBV28|14|.|TRBJ1-2|.
TGTGCCACCCGTCGGGGGGGAGCTGGCTATGGCTACACCTTC
CATRRGGAGYGYTF
>TRBV5-1|16|.|TRBJ2-1|TRBD2
TGCGCCAGCCTAGCGGGGCCTACGAGCTCCTACAATGAGCAGTTCTTC
CASLAGPTSSYNEQFF
>TRBV18|12|.|TRBJ2-7|.
TGTGCCAGCTCCACGGTAGGGCTCGAGCAGTACTTC
CASSTVGLEQYF
>TRBV14|12|.|TRBJ1-1|.
TGTGCCAGCAGCCAAGACAGTACCTCAGCTTTCTTT
CASSQDSTSAFF
>TRBV30|13|.|TRBJ2-2|TRBD1
TGTGCCTGGACCCGACAGGGCTTCGGGGAGCTGTTTTTT
CAWTRQGFGELFF
>TRBV7-2|16|.|TRBJ2-3|.
TGTGCCAGCAGGGGTCAGGCGACCCTTAGCACAGATACGCAGTATTTT
CASRGQATLSTDTQYF
>TRBV7-3|15|.|TRBJ2-1|.
TGTGCCAGCAGCTCCGCCGGCCCGGGGTACAATGAGCAGTTCTTC
CASSSAGPGYNEQFF
>TRBV27|17|.|TRBJ2-1|TRBD2
TGTGCCAGCAGTTTACCTACTAGCGGGATATCCTACAATGAGCAGTTCTTC
CASSLPTSGISYNEQFF
>TRBV11-2|12|.|TRBJ2-3|.
TGTGCCAGCAGCTTAGAGGCAGATACGCAGTATTTT
CASSLEADTQYF